Shown below are 25 T cell receptor beta chains from a single sample sequenced in a study of blood T cell repertoires in COVID-19. Here immunoSEQ multiplex PCR was the method, and the copy in TCRdb shows in-frame clones only, minus some. Counted here are roughly 150,000 clones, roughly nine tenths occurring once; the ten biggest clones make up about 3.9%. The sequenced material came from peripheral blood. The origin of the receptors is a woman aged 70-85 years with acute or convalescent COVID-19.

This chain's CDR3 is CSASREISSYNSPLHF. The CDR3, as DNA: TGCAGTGCTAGTCGGGAAATAAGCTCCTATAATTCACCCCTCCACTTT. The V and J genes are TRBV20-1 and TRBJ1-6; D not certain. The CDR3 consists of 16 residues. The V gene lost 3 bases and the J gene lost 0 bases, with 12 bases spanning the gap. Germline V gives CDR1 DFQATT, CDR2 SNEGSKA (reference sequence).

The chain combines TRBV28 with TRBJ2-3, with 11 bases that match TRBD2. CDR3 length: 16 residues. The germline V gene encodes CDR1 MDHEN and CDR2 SYDVKM. J gave up 4 bases and V 7 bases, and 10 bases lay outside the gene matches. CDR3 nucleotide sequence: TGTGCCAGCAATACCCCGCTAGCGGGAGGTGCAGATACGCAGTATTTT. Amino acids: CASNTPLAGGADTQYF.

V and J are TRBV10-3 and TRBJ1-2, with D uncertain. The CDR3 covers 15 residues. V shed 2 bases and J shed 7 bases, with 17 bases lying between them. Germline lookup yields CDR1 ENHRY and CDR2 SYGVKD. DNA for the CDR3: TGTGCCATCAGTGAGACCGACATCCGAGGGATTGGCTACACCTTC. This gives the protein CAISETDIRGIGYTF.

The rearrangement joins TRBV6-2 or TRBV6-3 to TRBJ1-1, with D perhaps TRBD1 (6 bases). Germline V gene lookup returns CDR1 MNHEY and CDR2 SVGEGT. V was trimmed by 5 bases and J by 7 bases, leaving 17 bases between them. The CDR3 totals 14 residues. CDR3 sequence (DNA): TGTGCCAGCAGTCTCACCTCCAGGGGCCTTGAAGCTTTCTTT. Its protein product is CASSLTSRGLEAFF.

The gene calls are TRBV4-2 and TRBJ1-1; D is possibly TRBD1 (5 bases). Germline CDR1 LGHNA, CDR2 YNFKEQ. Between the trimmed V and J ends, which lost 3 bases and 4 bases, there was a span of 9 bases. The CDR3 has 13 residues. The CDR3, as DNA: TGTGCCAGCAGCCATGGGGCTACCACTGAAGCTTTCTTT. This sequence encodes CASSHGATTEAFF.

The rearrangement uses TRBV18 and TRBJ2-7, with 11 bases identical to TRBD1. The CDR3 runs to 14 residues. CDR1 and CDR2 (germline): KGHSH, LQKENI. V lost 3 bases, J lost 2 bases, and 0 bases stayed unmatched. The CDR3 region is CASSPGQGAYEQYF. The CDR3, as DNA: TGTGCCAGCTCACCGGGACAGGGGGCCTACGAGCAGTACTTC.

The chain links TRBV29-1 to TRBJ2-1; D possibly corresponds to TRBD1 (6 bases). The germline V gene has CDR1 SQVTM and CDR2 ANQGSEA. Trimming stripped 0 bases from V and 8 bases from J, with 20 bases between. This CDR3 is built from 16 residues. The CDR3, as DNA: TGCAGCGTTGAAGATTGGGTGGACAGAGGGTCTTATGAGCAGTTCTTC. Encoded protein: CSVEDWVDRGSYEQFF.

This chain links TRBV5-8 with TRBJ2-1; 9 bases agree with TRBD2. Germline V gives CDR1 SGHTS, CDR2 YDEGEE. With 4 bases clipped from V and 1 base from J, the junction kept 9 bases outside the gene matches. This CDR3 region has 17 residues. The CDR3 nucleotides read TGTGCCAGCAGCGAACTAGCGGGTCGCATTTCCTACAATGAGCAGTTCTTC. Translating it yields CASSELAGRISYNEQFF.

The rearrangement links TRBV7-8 to TRBJ1-4, with 7 bases matching TRBD1. Trimming cost V 5 bases and J 7 bases; bases outside gene matches: 10. The CDR3 spans 15 residues. Looked up from germline, CDR1 is SGHVS and CDR2 is FQNEAQ. The CDR3 region has the DNA TGTGCCAGCAGCACACAGGGGAGGAACAGTGAAAAACTGTTTTTT. This translates into CASSTQGRNSEKLFF.

V usage is TRBV6-5 and J usage is TRBJ2-2; possible D gene TRBD1, 5 bases. The V end was cut by 7 bases, the J end by 4 bases, with 16 bases between. CDR3 length: 15 residues. Germline loops: CDR1 MNHEY, CDR2 SVGAGI. CDR3 nucleotide sequence: TGTGCCAGCATTCGCGCGCTAGGGGCCACCGGGGAGCTGTTTTTT. As protein: CASIRALGATGELFF.

The V and J genes are TRBV5-5 and TRBJ2-5, with 12 bases identical to TRBD2. Looked up from germline, CDR1 is SGHKS and CDR2 is YYEKEE (reference sequence). The CDR3 runs 17 residues. V dropped 3 bases and J dropped 5; count of bases not matched to a gene: 11. Written as DNA, the CDR3 is TGTGCCAGCAGCTCGGGGCCCCTAGCGGGAGGGCGGGAGACCCAGTACTTC. Translated, it gives CASSSGPLAGGRETQYF.

This chain uses TRBV6-2 or TRBV6-3 with TRBJ2-1; 13 bases agree with TRBD2. This CDR3 comprises 18 residues. The V gene end was trimmed by 0 bases and the J gene end by 3 bases; junction bases not matched to a gene: 5. The germline V gene encodes CDR1 MNHEY and CDR2 SVGEGT. CDR3 coding DNA: TGTGCCAGCAGTTACTCTACTAGCGGGGGGGGCTACTACAATGAGCAGTTCTTC. Its protein is CASSYSTSGGGYYNEQFF.

The chain employs TRBV3-1 (or the pseudogene TRBV3-2) and TRBJ2-7; unclear D gene. Per the germline V gene, CDR1 is LGHDT and CDR2 is YNNKEL (reference sequence). V was shortened by 3 bases and J by 3 bases, with 15 bases between the two germline ends. There are 15 residues in the CDR3. The chain's CDR3 is CASSQWPTEIYEQYF. For the CDR3, the DNA is TGTGCCAGCAGCCAGTGGCCAACAGAAATCTACGAGCAGTACTTC.

The CDR3 loop reads CASSQVGGTGLSNTEAFF. CDR3 bases: TGTGCCAGCAGCCAAGTAGGCGGGACAGGGCTGTCGAACACTGAAGCTTTCTTT. The chain carries TRBV14 and TRBJ1-1; 9 bases map to TRBD1. This CDR3 region has 18 residues. Trimming removed 1 base from V and 1 base from J; junction bases left unmatched: 10. Germline V gene sequence: CDR1 SGHDN, CDR2 FVKESK.

The rearrangement uses TRBV7-8 and TRBJ1-5, with 8 bases fitting TRBD1. V dropped 1 base and J dropped 1; count of bases not matched to a gene: 0. The CDR3 is 15 residues long. Germline CDR1 is SGHVS and CDR2 is FQNEAQ. The CDR3 is CASSLGTGSNQPQHF. The CDR3 nucleotides read TGTGCCAGCAGCTTAGGGACAGGGAGCAATCAGCCCCAGCATTTT.

This chain connects TRBV6-5 to TRBJ2-7; 12 nucleotides align to TRBD2. V shed 7 bases, J shed 4 bases, and the junction held 8 bases outside the gene matches. The germline gives CDR1 MNHEY, CDR2 SVGAGI. This CDR3 region has 15 residues. CDR3 residues: CASTVTSGGPYEQYF. DNA for the CDR3: TGTGCCAGCACTGTGACTAGCGGGGGTCCTTACGAGCAGTACTTC.

The chain combines TRBV2 with TRBJ1-5; D is uncertain. With 4 bases removed from V and 2 bases from J, the gap between germline ends came to 9 bases. This CDR3 contains 14 residues. CDR1 is SNHLY and CDR2 is FYNNEI in the germline V gene. For the CDR3, the DNA is TGTGCCAGCAGTGCTACAGTGGGCAATCAGCCCCAGCATTTT. Translating gives CASSATVGNQPQHF.

This rearrangement joins TRBV12-5 to TRBJ2-1; TRBD1 aligns across 11 bases. Germline V gene sequence: CDR1 LGHNT, CDR2 FRNRAP. The V segment lost 0 bases and the J segment 6 bases; nucleotides outside the gene matches: 4. There are 16 residues in the CDR3. The CDR3 bases are TGTGCTAGTGGTTTGGTACCGGGACAGGGGGTCAATGAGCAGTTCTTC. It codes for CASGLVPGQGVNEQFF. The whole variable domain, filled in from reference TRBV12-5 and TRBJ2-1, reads DARVTQTPRHKVTEMGQEVTMRCQPILGHNTVFWYRQTMMQGLELLAYFRNRAPLDDSGMPKDRFSAEMPDATLATLKIQPSEPRDSAVYFCASGLVPGQGVNEQFFGPGTRLTVL.

The chain carries TRBV5-1 and TRBJ2-5, with TRBD2 identical over 12 bases. The CDR3 covers 19 residues. In germline, CDR1 is SGHRS, CDR2 YFSETQ. V shed 4 bases, J shed 6 bases, and the junction held 19 bases outside the gene matches. As DNA, the CDR3 is TGCGCCAGCAGCCTAGGGACAGGAGGGGCTAGCGGGGGGGCGAAGACCCAGTACTTC. As protein: CASSLGTGGASGGAKTQYF.

The chain is built from TRBV6-5 and TRBJ2-7; 8 bases fit TRBD1. This CDR3 region has 15 residues. Germline assignment: CDR1 MNHEY and CDR2 SVGAGI. V shed 8 bases and J 0 bases; nucleotides not matched to a gene: 9. CDR3 protein: CASLFQGAVSYEQYF. The CDR3 coding sequence is TGTGCCAGCTTATTCCAGGGGGCGGTCTCCTACGAGCAGTACTTC.

J is TRBJ2-5 and V is TRBV19, with a weak D call TRBD2 (6 bases). The V end was cut by 3 bases, the J end by 5 bases, with 16 bases between. Germline V gene sequence: CDR1 LNHDA, CDR2 SQIVND (reference sequence). The CDR3 contains 15 residues. The CDR3 DNA sequence: TGTGCCAGTAGTATTGGGCCCGGAGGGCGGGAGACCCAGTACTTC. This encodes CASSIGPGGRETQYF.

The gene calls are TRBV27 and TRBJ2-5; 10 positions match TRBD1. The V gene end was trimmed by 5 bases and the J gene end by 3 bases; junction bases not matched to a gene: 9. Germline V gene data show CDR1 as MNHEY and CDR2 as SMNVEV (reference sequence). This CDR3 comprises 16 residues. The CDR3 reads CASSTRTGGLEETQYF. The CDR3 nucleotides are TGTGCCAGCAGTACAAGGACAGGGGGATTAGAAGAGACCCAGTACTTC.

The chain recombines TRBV2 with TRBJ1-4; D unclear. This CDR3 has 12 amino acids. The germline gives CDR1 SNHLY, CDR2 FYNNEI. V was pared by 7 bases and J by 7 bases, with 10 bases between. The CDR3 protein is CASNREGEKLFF. In nucleotides, the CDR3 is TGTGCCAGCAATAGGGAGGGTGAAAAACTGTTTTTT.

This clone was counted once. V usage is TRBV6-2 or TRBV6-3 and J usage is TRBJ1-5; TRBD1 agrees at 7 bases. J lost 3 bases, V lost 4 bases, and 6 bases had no gene match. Germline CDR1 and CDR2: MNHEY and SVGEGT. The CDR3 runs to 15 residues. The CDR3 DNA sequence: TGTGCCAGCAGTTCCCTTACAGGGGTCAATCAGCCCCAGCATTTT. Translation: CASSSLTGVNQPQHF.

The CDR3 nucleotides are TGCGCCAGCAGTCGTCAAGACATAGAGGGAAGTGGTGAAAAACTGTTTTTT. It specifies CASSRQDIEGSGEKLFF. V is TRBV4-1 and J is TRBJ1-4; D is unclear. In germline, CDR1 is MGHRA, CDR2 YSYEKL. Trimming took off 6 bases at V and 7 bases at J, with 24 bases between the two ends. This CDR3 comprises 17 residues.